This T cell receptor (beta chain) was observed in a study of cytomegalovirus exposure and HLA in healthy donors. V dropped 3 bases and J dropped 0; count of bases not matched to a gene: 6. CDR1 and CDR2 from the germline V gene are KGHSH and LQKENI. The length of the CDR3 is 18 residues. This PCR relied on a set of 60 Vbeta primers and 13 Jbeta primers. The table came from immunoSEQ multiplex PCR; TCRdb's copy has only in-frame clones and leaves some out. This table holds under 200,000 clones, 65% to 90% found once. Sequencing was done on a sample of PBMCs. This sequence joins TRBV18 and TRBJ2-6; 9 positions match TRBD1. This sequence originates from a woman between 18 and 29 years old in good health and CMV-seronegative. The CDR3 nucleotides are TGTGCCAGCTCACCCATAACAGGGGGCGCCTCTGGGGCCAACGTCCTGACTTTC. Protein sequence: CASSPITGGASGANVLTF.